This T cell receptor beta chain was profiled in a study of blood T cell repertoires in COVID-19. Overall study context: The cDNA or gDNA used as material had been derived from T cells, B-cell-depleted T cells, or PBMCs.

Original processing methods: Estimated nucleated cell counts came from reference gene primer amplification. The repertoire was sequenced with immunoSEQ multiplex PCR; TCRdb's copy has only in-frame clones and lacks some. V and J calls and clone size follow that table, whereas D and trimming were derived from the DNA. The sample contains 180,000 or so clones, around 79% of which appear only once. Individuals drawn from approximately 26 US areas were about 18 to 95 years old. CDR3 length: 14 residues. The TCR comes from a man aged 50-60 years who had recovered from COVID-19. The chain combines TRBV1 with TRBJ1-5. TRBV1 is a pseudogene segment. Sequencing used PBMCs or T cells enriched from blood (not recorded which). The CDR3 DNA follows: TGCACCAGCAGCCAAGAAAGGGAGAATCAGCCCCAGCATTTT. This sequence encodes CTSSQERENQPQHF.